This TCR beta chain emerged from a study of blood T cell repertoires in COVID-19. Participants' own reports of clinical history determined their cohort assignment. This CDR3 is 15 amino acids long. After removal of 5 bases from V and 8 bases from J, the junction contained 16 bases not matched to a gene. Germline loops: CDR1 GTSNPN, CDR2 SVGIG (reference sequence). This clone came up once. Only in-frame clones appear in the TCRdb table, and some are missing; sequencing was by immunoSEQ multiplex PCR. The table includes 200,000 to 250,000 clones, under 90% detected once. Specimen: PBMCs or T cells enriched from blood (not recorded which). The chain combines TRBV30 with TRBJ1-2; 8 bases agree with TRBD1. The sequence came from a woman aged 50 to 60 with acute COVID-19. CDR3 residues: CAWGNLIQGAEGYTF. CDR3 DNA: TGTGCCTGGGGAAACCTGATTCAGGGGGCGGAGGGCTACACCTTC.